This is a list of T cell receptor beta chains from one sample in a study of CD8+CD57+ T cells in acquired aplastic anemia. TCRdb itself ran the reads through MiXCR, one entry per CDR3 protein. The table has about 180,000 distinct CDR3 sequences, approximately 48% seen once. The sequenced material came from sorted CD4+, CD8+, or CD8+CD57+ T cells (not recorded which) from PBMCs. Receptors were obtained from a human donor with aplastic anemia. Each CDR3 is given with its conserved first and last residue. Fields, in order: CDR3 protein, CDR3 DNA, D gene, J gene, V gene, clone size. The D gene is left open where the match is weak. Some rows have no size entry. The others give once, few or many, or a class for an expanded clone.

CAVSPSGPYEQYF,TGTGCCGTAAGCCCTAGCGGCCCCTACGAGCAGTACTTC,TRBD2,TRBJ2-7,TRBV10-3,NA
CASSLGYSNTNYGYTF,TGTGCCAGCAGCTTAGGATACTCGAACACTAACTATGGCTACACCTTC,NA,TRBJ1-2,TRBV7-8,NA
CSVDRVNTEAFF,TGCAGCGTTGACAGGGTGAACACTGAAGCTTTCTTT,NA,TRBJ1-1,TRBV29-1,NA
CAITAGFGGDIPDTDTQYF,TGTGCCATCACCGCCGGCTTCGGTGGGGATATCCCTGACACAGATACGCAGTATTTT,NA,TRBJ2-3,TRBV10-3,NA
CATSSGQVGFKGQPQHF,TGTGCCACCAGCAGCGGACAGGTTGGATTTAAGGGTCAGCCCCAGCATTTT,TRBD1,TRBJ1-5,TRBV15,NA
CASSIGAVGNSPLHF,TGTGCCAGTAGTATAGGGGCGGTGGGTAATTCACCCCTCCACTTT,NA,TRBJ1-6,TRBV19,many
CASRAMSSGNTIYF,TGTGCCAGCAGGGCGATGAGCTCTGGAAACACCATATATTTT,NA,TRBJ1-3,TRBV6-1,many
CSARSQGKISGANVLTF,TGCAGTGCTAGATCCCAGGGAAAGATCTCTGGGGCCAACGTCCTGACTTTC,NA,TRBJ2-6,TRBV20-1,NA
CASIGGATQPQHF,TGTGCCAGCATTGGGGGGGCTACTCAGCCCCAGCATTTT,NA,TRBJ1-5,TRBV6-1,many
CASSFSPHTGELFF,TGTGCCAGCAGCTTCTCCCCCCACACCGGGGAGCTGTTTTTT,NA,TRBJ2-2,TRBV7-2,NA
CASSVVQGDTQYF,TGTGCCAGCAGCGTAGTTCAGGGGGATACGCAGTATTTT,NA,TRBJ2-3,TRBV9,NA
CASSLGRHTGGFWDTQYF,TGCGCCAGCAGCTTGGGGAGACATACAGGGGGTTTCTGGGATACGCAGTATTTT,TRBD1,TRBJ2-3,TRBV5-1,few
CASSPHAYNEQFF,TGTGCCAGCAGCCCCCACGCCTACAATGAGCAGTTCTTC,NA,TRBJ2-1,TRBV7-9,few
CASSRLTGAGDTQYF,TGTGCCAGCAGCCGCTTAACGGGGGCGGGAGATACGCAGTATTTT,NA,TRBJ2-3,TRBV7-9,many
CASRGTSHEQYF,TGTGCCAGCAGAGGGACTAGTCACGAGCAGTACTTC,TRBD2,TRBJ2-7,TRBV7-6,NA
CASSFGAGYTGELFF,TGTGCCAGCAGTTTCGGGGCGGGGTACACCGGGGAGCTGTTTTTT,NA,TRBJ2-2,TRBV12-3/TRBV12-4,many
CASSYQRGSQETQYF,TGTGCCAGCAGCTACCAACGGGGGAGCCAAGAGACCCAGTACTTC,NA,TRBJ2-5,TRBV7-8,NA
CASGLGAGTSPTGELFF,TGTGCTAGTGGTTTGGGGGCCGGGACTAGCCCAACCGGGGAGCTGTTTTTT,TRBD2,TRBJ2-2,TRBV12-5,NA
CSAVQGGKTQYF,TGCAGTGCAGTTCAGGGGGGAAAGACCCAGTACTTC,NA,TRBJ2-5,TRBV20-1,many
CASYGRDRNTIYF,TGTGCCAGCTACGGACGGGATCGAAACACCATATATTTT,NA,TRBJ1-3,TRBV19,many
CASTEANTGELFF,TGTGCCAGCACCGAGGCGAACACCGGGGAGCTGTTTTTT,NA,TRBJ2-2,TRBV18,NA
CASSEDERNYGYTF,TGTGCCAGCAGTGAAGACGAACGGAACTATGGCTACACCTTC,NA,TRBJ1-2,TRBV6-1,NA
CAIGKVYGYTF,TGTGCTATTGGAAAGGTCTATGGCTACACCTTC,NA,TRBJ1-2,TRBV30,many
CASSRQVFYGYTF,TGTGCCAGCAGCAGACAGGTTTTTTATGGCTACACCTTC,NA,TRBJ1-2,TRBV7-9,NA
CASSSVDEQFF,TGTGCCAGCAGTTCCGTAGACGAGCAGTTCTTC,NA,TRBJ2-1,TRBV12-3/TRBV12-4,NA
CSARINTDTQYF,TGCAGTGCTCGGATCAACACAGATACGCAGTATTTT,NA,TRBJ2-3,TRBV20-1,NA
CASSETGWNQPQHF,TGTGCCAGTAGTGAGACAGGGTGGAATCAGCCCCAGCATTTT,TRBD1,TRBJ1-5,TRBV19,NA
CSARDNGVEQYF,TGCAGTGCTAGAGATAACGGGGTTGAGCAGTACTTC,NA,TRBJ2-7,TRBV20-1,many
CAISESGLPGRF,TGTGCCATCAGTGAGTCAGGGCTCCCAGGGCGTTTT,NA,TRBJ1-3,TRBV10-3,few
CASSGRISNQPQHF,TGTGCCAGCAGTGGACGGATTAGCAATCAGCCCCAGCATTTT,NA,TRBJ1-5,TRBV2,few
CSLSGGRYEQYF,TGCAGCTTGTCGGGGGGTAGGTACGAGCAGTACTTC,TRBD2,TRBJ2-7,TRBV29-1,NA
CASSAGGGTNEKLFF,TGTGCCAGCAGCGCCGGCGGTGGCACTAATGAAAAACTGTTTTTT,NA,TRBJ1-4,TRBV9,NA
CASNRQPGQGVREQYF,TGTGCCAGCAACCGGCAACCGGGACAGGGAGTGAGGGAGCAGTACTTC,TRBD1,TRBJ2-7,TRBV5-5,NA
CSVEGQGAYEQYF,TGCAGCGTCGAGGGACAGGGGGCCTACGAGCAGTACTTC,TRBD1,TRBJ2-7,TRBV29-1,NA
CASSFTLGGNTEAFF,TGTGCCAGCAGCTTTACATTAGGAGGGAACACTGAAGCTTTCTTT,NA,TRBJ1-1,TRBV7-9,NA
CATVAPLRVAFF,TGTGCCACCGTGGCCCCGCTGAGGGTAGCTTTCTTT,NA,TRBJ1-1,TRBV24-1,NA
CASRRGNTGELFF,TGTGCCAGCAGGCGGGGGAACACCGGGGAGCTGTTTTTT,NA,TRBJ2-2,TRBV7-9,NA
CASTGQTRSDEAFF,TGTGCCAGTACAGGACAGACAAGATCCGATGAAGCTTTCTTT,NA,TRBJ1-1,TRBV19,NA
CASSLIGDEQFF,TGTGCCAGCAGCTTAATAGGGGATGAGCAGTTCTTC,NA,TRBJ2-1,TRBV7-3,NA
CSVDPGQGIYGYTF,TGCAGCGTCGACCCGGGACAGGGGATCTATGGCTACACCTTC,TRBD1,TRBJ1-2,TRBV29-1,few
CASSLTSGGANEQFF,TGTGCCAGCAGTCTTACTAGCGGGGGGGCTAATGAGCAGTTCTTC,TRBD2,TRBJ2-1,TRBV2,many
CASSLMREGTDTQYF,TGCGCCAGCAGCTTGATGCGGGAGGGCACAGATACGCAGTATTTT,TRBD2,TRBJ2-3,TRBV5-1,NA
CASSTWDAMSVSSGANVLTF,TGTGCCAGTAGTACCTGGGACGCAATGAGCGTTTCCTCTGGGGCCAACGTCCTGACTTTC,NA,TRBJ2-6,TRBV19,NA
CATSDPASTDTQYF,TGTGCCACCAGTGACCCGGCTAGCACAGATACGCAGTATTTT,NA,TRBJ2-3,TRBV24-1,NA
CASSLQNEQFF,TGTGCCAGCAGCCTACAAAATGAGCAGTTCTTC,NA,TRBJ2-1,TRBV7-2,NA
CATSRGHGAVGETQCF,TGTGCCACCAGCAGAGGCCATGGGGCAGTTGGGGAGACCCAGTGCTTC,NA,TRBJ2-5,TRBV15,NA
CAISQRPENTF,TGTGCCATCAGTCAACGACCGGAAAACACCTTC,NA,TRBJ1-2,TRBV10-3,NA
CASSETARGHTF,TGTGCCAGCAGTGAGACTGCCCGGGGCCACACCTTC,NA,TRBJ1-2,TRBV6-1,many
CASSLGDGKQFF,TGTGCCAGCAGCTTAGGGGACGGGAAGCAGTTCTTC,NA,TRBJ2-1,TRBV7-3,many
CASSLADRANYGYTF,TGTGCCAGCAGCTTAGCGGACAGAGCTAACTATGGCTACACCTTC,NA,TRBJ1-2,TRBV7-6,NA
CASSLGRQLNEAFF,TGTGCCAGCAGCCTAGGGCGACAGTTGAATGAAGCTTTCTTT,NA,TRBJ1-1,TRBV12-3/TRBV12-4,many
CASSPVDNYEQYF,TGTGCCAGCTCACCAGTGGACAACTACGAGCAGTACTTC,NA,TRBJ2-7,TRBV18,NA
CASSQAATGVTDTQYF,TGTGCCAGCAGCCAAGCCGCGACAGGGGTCACAGATACGCAGTATTTT,TRBD1,TRBJ2-3,TRBV3-1,NA
CASSPGASTPLHF,TGTGCCAGCAGCCCAGGAGCCTCGACACCCCTCCACTTT,NA,TRBJ1-6,TRBV10-3,once